One and the same sample provided the 28 T cell receptor beta chains below, sequenced in a study of T cell changes during pregnancy in multiple sclerosis. Here immunoSEQ multiplex PCR was the method, and the copy in TCRdb shows in-frame clones only, minus some. The sample includes about 38,000 clones, roughly 90% of them seen just once. The material sequenced was CD4+ T cells from peripheral blood mononuclear cells, taken before pregnancy. The receptor set was obtained from a female donor with multiple sclerosis, enrolled in a pregnancy study.

This clone was detected a few times. The V gene is TRBV11-2, the J gene TRBJ1-2; TRBD1 agrees at 9 bases. This CDR3 has 15 residues. Per the germline V gene, CDR1 is SGHAT and CDR2 is FQNNGV. V dropped 7 bases and J dropped 6; count of bases not matched to a gene: 12. CDR3 DNA sequence: TGTGCCAGCACCCGTTCCGGGACAGGGTATGATGGCTACACCTTC. Its translation: CASTRSGTGYDGYTF.

The chain employs TRBV5-1 and TRBJ1-1; D gene ambiguous. Germline assignment: CDR1 SGHRS and CDR2 YFSETQ. This CDR3 is 15 amino acids long. Trimming pared 0 bases from V and 1 base from J, leaving 10 bases between. The CDR3 region has the DNA TGCGCCAGCAGCTTGGTTGTGGCTGGGAACACTGAAGCTTTCTTT. Translated: CASSLVVAGNTEAFF.

This chain links TRBV9 with TRBJ2-5, with D perhaps matching TRBD2 (5 bases). V lost 0 bases and J lost 5, with 14 bases in between. The CDR3 is made up of 15 amino acids. Germline CDR1 SGDLS, CDR2 YYNGEE. The CDR3 bases are TGTGCCAGCAGCGTAGAACCCGGGAACTGGGAGACCCAGTACTTC. This encodes CASSVEPGNWETQYF. Full variable domain (remainder filled in from reference TRBV9 and TRBJ2-5): DSGVTQTPKHLITATGQRVTLRCSPRSGDLSVYWYQQSLDQGLQFLIQYYNGEERAKGNILERFSAQQFPDLHSELNLSSLELGDSALYFCASSVEPGNWETQYFGPGTRLLVL.

The chain is built from TRBV15 and TRBJ1-2; D remains unclear. The V gene lost 1 base and the J gene lost 4 bases, with 10 bases spanning the gap. The length of the CDR3 is 14 residues. Germline lookup yields CDR1 LNHNV and CDR2 YYDKDF (reference sequence). CDR3 loop: CATSRGNGGYGYTF. As DNA, the CDR3 is TGTGCCACCAGCAGAGGGAACGGCGGCTATGGCTACACCTTC.

The chain joins TRBV28 to TRBJ1-4, with D maybe TRBD1 (5 bases). Germline values: CDR1 MDHEN, CDR2 SYDVKM. V lost 6 bases, J lost 7 bases, and 18 bases lay in between. The CDR3 is 15 amino acids. CDR3 residues: CASSRGTAWGEKLFF. CDR3 bases: TGTGCCAGCAGCCGCGGGACTGCGTGGGGTGAAAAACTGTTTTTT.

The chain couples TRBV6-6 to TRBJ1-1, with a weak D call TRBD1 (6 bases). Trimming removed 3 bases from V and 3 bases from J, with 11 bases in between. In germline, CDR1 is MNHNY, CDR2 SVGAGI (reference sequence). This CDR3 has 14 amino acids. CDR3 residues: CASSYQGWDTEAFF. The CDR3 coding sequence is TGTGCCAGCAGTTATCAGGGGTGGGACACTGAAGCTTTCTTT.

The rearrangement uses TRBV6-1 and TRBJ2-5; 9 nucleotides agree with TRBD1. J gave up 3 bases and V 11 bases, and 13 bases lay outside the gene matches. The CDR3 length is 15 residues. Germline-derived CDR1 and CDR2 are MNHNS and SASEGT. The CDR3 bases are TGTGCCGGCCGGAGGCGGGACAGGGACGAAGAGACCCAGTACTTC. It codes for CAGRRRDRDEETQYF.

The CDR3 region has the DNA TGTGCCAGCAGGAGAAGAAGGGGCCAGGATTTTCGCTACACCTTC. Residues: CASRRRRGQDFRYTF. This chain uses TRBV6-1 with TRBJ1-2; maybe TRBD1 (5 bases). CDR3 length: 15 amino acids. Looked up from germline, CDR1 is MNHNS and CDR2 is SASEGT. The germline V and J ends were trimmed by 6 bases and 9 bases, with 23 bases remaining between them.

V and J are TRBV29-1 and TRBJ1-2, with D possibly being TRBD1 (6 bases). The V end lost 6 bases, the J end lost 1 base, and 9 bases lay between the germline ends. This CDR3 comprises 12 residues. The V gene's germline CDR1 is SQVTM and CDR2 ANQGSEA. The CDR3 sequence is CSVTQGNYGYTF. The CDR3 DNA reads TGCAGCGTGACACAGGGTAACTATGGCTACACCTTC.

This chain uses TRBV28 with TRBJ1-2; 9 bases are shared with TRBD1. The germline V gene encodes CDR1 MDHEN and CDR2 SYDVKM. This CDR3 has 14 residues. Germline trimming cut 10 bases from V and 8 bases from J; bases unmatched to any gene: 14. The CDR3 DNA reads TGTGCCATCAGGGGTGACGGGACAGGGAGAGGCTACACCTTC. Its protein is CAIRGDGTGRGYTF.

J is TRBJ1-5 and V is TRBV6-1; TRBD1 aligns across 9 bases. J was trimmed by 7 bases and V by 4 bases; bases with no gene match: 5. The V gene's germline CDR1 is MNHNS and CDR2 SASEGT. The CDR3 consists of 14 residues. CDR3 sequence reads: CASSADRGRQPQHF. The DNA for the CDR3 is TGTGCCAGCAGTGCAGACAGGGGGAGGCAGCCCCAGCATTTT.

The gene calls are TRBV11-2 and TRBJ1-2; D call uncertain. The CDR3 is 15 residues long. Trimming took off 0 bases at V and 5 bases at J, with 13 bases between the two ends. From germline, CDR1 is SGHAT and CDR2 FQNNGV. CDR3 DNA: TGTGCCAGCAGCTTAGATCGGGAGGGTAGTTATGGCTACACCTTC. Amino acid sequence: CASSLDREGSYGYTF.

The chain is built from TRBV25-1 and TRBJ1-1; 11 nucleotides align to TRBD1. This CDR3 has 16 residues. Unmatched junction bases numbered 9, after V lost 6 bases and J lost 3 bases. Germline assignment: CDR1 MGHDK and CDR2 SYGVNS. CDR3 loop: CASSPAPGQGDTEAFF. DNA of the CDR3: TGTGCCAGCAGCCCTGCACCGGGACAGGGGGACACTGAAGCTTTCTTT.

This chain connects TRBV19 to TRBJ2-6; TRBD1 aligns across 10 bases. The CDR3 runs 16 residues. The ends lost 8 bases at V and 1 base at J; junction bases unmatched: 5. Looked up from germline, CDR1 is LNHDA and CDR2 is SQIVND (reference sequence). CDR3 sequence: CASRDRGSSGANVLTF. DNA of the CDR3: TGTGCCAGTCGGGACAGGGGTTCTTCTGGGGCCAACGTCCTGACTTTC.

V and J are TRBV30 and TRBJ1-1; D remains ambiguous. Trimming cost V 3 bases and J 1 base, with 6 bases left between them. The CDR3 contains 12 residues. Germline CDR1 reads GTSNPN; CDR2 reads SVGIG (reference sequence). The CDR3 DNA reads TGTGCCTGGAGCCGGTGGAACACTGAAGCTTTCTTT. It yields the protein CAWSRWNTEAFF.

This chain joins TRBV29-1 and TRBJ1-6; a weak D match, TRBD1 (5 bases). The germline V gene has CDR1 SQVTM and CDR2 ANQGSEA. The CDR3 has 13 amino acids. V was shortened by 7 bases and J by 4 bases, with 11 bases between the two germline ends. The CDR3 protein is CSASQGYNSPLHF. DNA of the CDR3: TGCAGCGCAAGCCAGGGATATAATTCACCCCTCCACTTT.

In its sample, this clone was seen a few times. This chain links TRBV10-3 with TRBJ1-1; D remains ambiguous. This CDR3 has 11 amino acids. Trimming took 6 bases from V and 7 from J, leaving 9 bases between them. CDR1 and CDR2 (germline): ENHRY, SYGVKD. The CDR3 sequence is CAISVGDEAFF. The CDR3 DNA follows: TGTGCCATCAGCGTGGGCGATGAAGCTTTCTTT.

About this clone: The sample contains more than one DNA sequence encoding this CDR3. The J gene is TRBJ2-5, the V gene TRBV2; D is perhaps TRBD1 (5 bases). The CDR3 runs 13 residues. CDR1 is SNHLY, CDR2 FYNNEI, per germline. V was shortened by 5 bases and J by 3 bases, with 10 bases between the two germline ends. CDR3 in DNA: TGTGCCAGCAGTCCCAGGGCAGAAGAGACCCAGTACTTC. It is translated as CASSPRAEETQYF.

The chain employs TRBV13 and TRBJ2-1, with unresolved D. Per germline, CDR1 PRHDT and CDR2 FYEKMQ (reference sequence). The V and J ends lost 5 bases and 6 bases respectively, with 8 bases between them. The CDR3 runs 12 residues. In DNA, the CDR3 is TGTGCCAGCAGCCCCCCTCTCAATGAGCAGTTCTTC. It translates to CASSPPLNEQFF. Full variable domain (missing parts from reference TRBV13 and TRBJ2-1): AAGVIQSPRHLIKEKRETATLKCYPIPRHDTVYWYQQGPGQDPQFLISFYEKMQSDKGSIPDRFSAQQFSDYHSELNMSSLELGDSALYFCASSPPLNEQFFGPGTRLTVL.

The chain uses TRBV6-1 and TRBJ1-1, with 8 bases lining up with TRBD1. Germline CDR1 is MNHNS and CDR2 is SASEGT. The CDR3 contains 13 residues. Trimming removed 6 bases from V and 7 bases from J; junction bases left unmatched: 7. The CDR3 loop reads CASRRQGYGEAFF. CDR3 nucleotides: TGTGCCAGCAGAAGACAGGGGTATGGTGAAGCTTTCTTT.

This chain links TRBV5-4 with TRBJ2-3, with 11 bases fitting TRBD1. Per germline, CDR1 SGHNT and CDR2 YYREEE (reference sequence). The CDR3 runs 16 residues. Trimming cost V 3 bases and J 2 bases; bases outside gene matches: 5. This CDR3 is CASSSGTGGYTDTQYF. The DNA of the CDR3 is TGTGCCAGCAGCTCCGGGACAGGGGGTTACACAGATACGCAGTATTTT.

The chain carries TRBV18 and TRBJ1-2, with a possible D match to TRBD1 (5 bases). The CDR3 covers 13 residues. The V gene's germline CDR1 is KGHSH and CDR2 LQKENI. Trimming pared 3 bases from V and 1 base from J, leaving 6 bases between. CDR3 region: CASSPDSNYGYTF. CDR3 coding DNA: TGTGCCAGCTCACCCGACAGTAACTATGGCTACACCTTC. Using reference TRBV18 and TRBJ1-2 for the parts outside the CDR3, the full variable domain is NAGVMQNPRHLVRRRGQEARLRCSPMKGHSHVYWYRQLPEEGLKFMVYLQKENIIDESGMPKERFSAEFPKEGPSILRIQQVVRGDSAAYFCASSPDSNYGYTFGSGTRLTVV.

This clone was counted between two and nine times. The chain carries TRBV6-1 and TRBJ1-3; TRBD1 aligns across 7 bases. Losses at the gene ends were 2 bases for V and 2 bases for J; bases not matched to a gene: 6. CDR3 length equals 16 residues. Germline CDR1 reads MNHNS; CDR2 reads SASEGT. CDR3 region: CASSEWRDSAGNTIYF. In DNA, the CDR3 is TGTGCCAGCAGTGAATGGCGGGACAGCGCTGGAAACACCATATATTTT.

This chain joins TRBV4-3 and TRBJ1-3; 7 bases map to TRBD1. V lost 5 bases to trimming and J lost 4 bases; unmatched junction nucleotides: 14. The CDR3 totals 17 residues. Germline V lookup: CDR1 LGHNA, CDR2 YSLEER. The CDR3, as DNA: TGCGCCAGCAGCGTAGGATTTACAGGGGTTACGGGAAACACCATATATTTT. Protein product: CASSVGFTGVTGNTIYF.

V gene TRBV15 combines with J gene TRBJ2-1, with TRBD2 matching 10 bases. V lost 3 bases to trimming and J lost 7 bases; unmatched junction nucleotides: 9. The CDR3 is 16 residues long. Germline CDR1 and CDR2: LNHNV and YYDKDF (reference sequence). The chain's CDR3 is CATSRRPGLASNEQFF. The CDR3 coding sequence is TGTGCCACCAGCAGGAGGCCGGGACTAGCGAGTAATGAGCAGTTCTTC.

As regards this clone: The conserved phenylalanine or tryptophan normally closing the CDR3 is absent here, so this likely arose from a read error. Because the CDR3's place on the DNA is in doubt, the DNA is left out and the CDR3 is given as listed by TCRdb. V is TRBV7-3 and J is TRBJ1-1; the D call of TRBD1 is as the table states it, not checked on the DNA. The CDR3 has 10 residues if both end residues are counted. The germline V gene has CDR1 SGHTA and CDR2 FQGTGA. The chain's CDR3 is CASSPSTGHR.

The chain recombines TRBV4-1 with TRBJ1-4; D might be TRBD1 (6 bases). V was shortened by 5 bases and J by 4 bases, with 14 bases between the two germline ends. The CDR3 contains 15 residues. Looked up from germline, CDR1 is MGHRA and CDR2 is YSYEKL. CDR3 sequence: CASSSRGGLNEKLFF. The CDR3 nucleotides are TGCGCCAGCAGCTCCCGGGGGGGCCTTAATGAAAAACTGTTTTTT.

V and J are TRBV7-9 and TRBJ2-1; D unresolved. This CDR3 is built from 12 residues. CDR1 is SEHNR, CDR2 FQNEAQ, per germline (reference sequence). Between the trimmed V and J ends, which lost 5 bases and 9 bases, there was a span of 11 bases. CDR3 sequence reads: CASSPSGTEQFF. CDR3 DNA sequence: TGTGCCAGCAGCCCGTCCGGTACTGAGCAGTTCTTC.